The 8 T cell receptor beta chains below all came from one sample that was sequenced in a study of shared clonotypes between healthy human individuals. Profiled with immunoSEQ multiplex PCR; TCRdb holds only in-frame clones, not every one. The sample records approximately 530,000 clones, 90% to 97% being singletons. Material: naive CD4+ T cells sorted from blood. Subset reported: CD45RA+ positively selected. Source of these receptors: a woman in her 30s in good health.

V gene TRBV19 combines with J gene TRBJ2-2, with 10 bases matching TRBD2. The V and J ends lost 4 bases and 3 bases, in that order; junction bases with no gene match: 14. This CDR3 spans 19 amino acids. Germline lookup yields CDR1 LNHDA and CDR2 SQIVND (reference sequence). The CDR3 DNA reads as TGTGCCAGTAGTACCCCCAGCGGGAGGGCCAGTTTGTACACCGGGGAGCTGTTTTTT. Translated, it gives CASSTPSGRASLYTGELFF.

This rearrangement joins TRBV28 to TRBJ2-7; possible D gene TRBD1, 5 bases. The CDR3 consists of 13 residues. CDR1 MDHEN and CDR2 SYDVKM come from the germline V gene. The V and J ends lost 6 bases and 3 bases respectively, with 12 bases between them. The CDR3 reads CASSLGDVYEQYF. The CDR3 DNA follows: TGTGCCAGCAGCTTAGGGGATGTCTACGAGCAGTACTTC.

The chain carries TRBV2 and TRBJ1-1, with a tentative D call TRBD1 (5 bases). There are 15 residues in the CDR3. Germline V lookup: CDR1 SNHLY, CDR2 FYNNEI. V was cut by 8 bases and J by 4 bases, with 20 bases left in between. CDR3: CASGGRAGGRTEAFF. The CDR3 nucleotides read TGTGCCAGCGGGGGAAGGGCAGGCGGGCGCACTGAAGCTTTCTTT.

This rearrangement joins TRBV7-9 to TRBJ1-1, with a weak D call TRBD1 (6 bases). This CDR3 has 14 amino acids. V lost 7 bases and J lost 0, with 12 bases in between. The germline CDR1 and CDR2 sequences are SEHNR and FQNEAQ (reference sequence). The CDR3: CASITGQMNTEAFF. The CDR3 DNA reads TGTGCCAGCATAACCGGACAGATGAACACTGAAGCTTTCTTT.

The J gene is TRBJ1-1, the V gene TRBV10-2; D perhaps matches TRBD1 (5 bases). The germline gives CDR1 WSHSY, CDR2 SAAADI. V lost 2 bases to trimming and J lost 3 bases, with 10 bases between them. CDR3 size: 14 residues. This chain's CDR3 is CASSEQGLDTEAFF. CDR3 DNA sequence: TGCGCCAGCAGTGAGCAGGGTCTGGACACTGAAGCTTTCTTT.

The gene calls are TRBV25-1 and TRBJ1-1; possible D gene TRBD1, 5 bases. V lost 8 bases to trimming and J lost 6 bases, with 16 bases between them. The CDR3 loop spans 13 amino acids. The V gene's germline CDR1 is MGHDK and CDR2 SYGVNS. The CDR3 loop is CASENQGLAEAFF. CDR3 coding DNA: TGTGCCAGCGAAAACCAGGGTTTGGCTGAAGCTTTCTTT.

Remarks on this clone: Other nucleotide sequences in the sample specify the same CDR3. The chain employs TRBV28 and TRBJ2-3, with TRBD1 identical over 7 bases. V shed 2 bases and J 2 bases; nucleotides not matched to a gene: 4. The CDR3 is 15 residues long. From germline, CDR1 is MDHEN and CDR2 SYDVKM. This chain's CDR3 is CASSLRQGATDTQYF. Here the CDR3 DNA reads TGTGCCAGCAGTTTACGACAGGGTGCCACAGATACGCAGTATTTT.

Remarks on this clone: Other DNA sequences from this sample encode an identical CDR3 as well. J is TRBJ2-1 and V is TRBV7-2, with TRBD2 identical over 9 bases. The V gene's germline CDR1 is SGHTA and CDR2 FQGNSA. This CDR3 comprises 15 residues. Trimming cost V 1 base and J 3 bases; bases outside gene matches: 1. CDR3 nucleotides: TGTGCCAGCAGCTTAGGACTAGCGGTCTACAATGAGCAGTTCTTC. This encodes CASSLGLAVYNEQFF.